A single sample gave rise to the 4 T cell receptor beta chains below, sequenced in a study of regulatory T cells in long-lasting Graves disease. Documented time point: newly diagnosed GD, antithyroid drugs for less than 3 months. Following extraction of RNA from PBMCs, that RNA was used to make the TCR library. Sequencing libraries for TCR beta were prepared with iRepertoire HTBI primers and Arm-PCR of CDR3 regions. TCRdb used MiXCR to reprocess the multiplex PCR reads, holding one entry per CDR3 protein. Found here are roughly 440,000 distinct CDR3 sequences, about a sixth of them singletons; the top ten hold about 23%. These same records also appear under a second study, on T cells in Graves' hyperthyroidism and ophthalmopathy.

Sequencing was performed on peripheral blood mononuclear cells (PBMCs), taken at new diagnosis, from a patient treated with antithyroid drugs. Receptors were obtained from a woman aged 18-29 years with Graves disease.

This clonotype was seen ten or more times. The chain is built from TRBV7-2 and TRBJ2-1; weak D call: TRBD2 (5 bases). Trimming pared 2 bases from V and 7 bases from J, leaving 15 bases between. This CDR3 is built from 15 residues. CDR1 SGHTA and CDR2 FQGNSA come from the germline V gene. The DNA for the CDR3 is TGTGCCAGCAGCTTAAGGGAGCCTAGCCCGAATGAGCAGTTCTTC. This sequence encodes CASSLREPSPNEQFF.

This clonotype came up many times. This chain joins TRBV15 and TRBJ1-2; D perhaps matches TRBD1 (5 bases). V gave up 0 bases and J gave up 7 bases, with 6 bases separating them. The CDR3 is 12 amino acids. The germline V gene has CDR1 LNHNV and CDR2 YYDKDF (reference sequence). In nucleotides, the CDR3 is TGTGCCACCAGCAGAGATAGGGGTGGCTACACCTTC. This codes for CATSRDRGGYTF.

The chain is built from TRBV6-1 and TRBJ1-2, with D hard to call. The CDR3 has 12 residues. Trimming stripped 7 bases from V and 12 bases from J, with 18 bases between. The germline gives CDR1 MNHNS, CDR2 SASEGT. The CDR3 loop reads CASTDSTRHHTF. CDR3 nucleotide sequence: TGTGCCAGCACCGATAGTACTCGACACCACACCTTC.

This clonotype was observed at least ten times. CDR3 nucleotides: TGTGCCAGCAGTTATTCCCAAACGTACGAGCAGTACTTC. Its protein is CASSYSQTYEQYF. This chain links TRBV12-3 or TRBV12-4 with TRBJ2-7; D uncertain. The CDR3 contains 13 residues. V dropped 4 bases and J dropped 4 bases, with 11 bases sitting between them.